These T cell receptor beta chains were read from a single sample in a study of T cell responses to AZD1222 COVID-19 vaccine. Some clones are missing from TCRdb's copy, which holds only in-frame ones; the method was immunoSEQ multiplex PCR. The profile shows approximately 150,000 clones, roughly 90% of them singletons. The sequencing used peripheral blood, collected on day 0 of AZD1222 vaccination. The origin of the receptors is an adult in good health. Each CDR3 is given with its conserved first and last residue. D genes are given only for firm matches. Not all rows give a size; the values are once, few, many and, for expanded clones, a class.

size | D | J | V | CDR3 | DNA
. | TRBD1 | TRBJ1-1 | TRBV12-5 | CASGFVTGKAFF | TGTGCTAGTGGTTTCGTGACAGGGAAAGCTTTCTTT
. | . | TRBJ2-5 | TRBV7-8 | CASSSEAAQYF | TGTGCCAGCAGCTCAGAGGCGGCCCAGTACTTC
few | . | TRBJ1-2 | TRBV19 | CASSIRDTYGYTF | TGTGCCAGTAGTATAAGGGACACCTATGGCTACACCTTC
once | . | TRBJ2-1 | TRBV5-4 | CASTPRSGPRVEQFF | TGTGCCAGCACCCCTAGGAGCGGCCCTAGGGTTGAGCAGTTCTTC
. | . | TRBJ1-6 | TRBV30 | CAWTPEGISYNSPLHF | TGTGCCTGGACCCCCGAGGGCATCTCCTATAATTCACCCCTCCACTTT
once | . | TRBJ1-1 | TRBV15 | CATSRDFLPGAFF | TGTGCCACCAGCAGAGATTTTTTGCCGGGAGCTTTCTTT
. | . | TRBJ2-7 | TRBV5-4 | CASSLLSDRQYF | TGTGCCAGCAGCTTGCTGTCCGATCGGCAGTACTTC
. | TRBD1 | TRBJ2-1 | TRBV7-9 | CASSTGQESTVQFF | TGTGCCAGCAGCACCGGACAGGAGAGTACCGTGCAGTTCTTC
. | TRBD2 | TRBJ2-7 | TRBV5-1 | CASSFTSGTSYEQYF | TGCGCCAGCAGTTTCACTAGCGGGACTTCCTACGAGCAGTACTTC
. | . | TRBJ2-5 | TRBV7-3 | CASSPSPGETQYF | TGTGCCAGCAGCCCCAGCCCCGGGGAGACCCAGTACTTC
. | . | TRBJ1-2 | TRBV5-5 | CASSLFSVPSTYGYTF | TGTGCCAGCAGCTTGTTTTCGGTGCCCTCGACCTATGGCTACACCTTC
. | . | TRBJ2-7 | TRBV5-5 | CASRVTTGAYEQYF | TGTGCCAGCAGGGTCACGACAGGAGCATACGAGCAGTACTTC
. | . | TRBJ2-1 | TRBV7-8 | CASSVDTSKPGNEQFF | TGTGCCAGCAGTGTAGACACATCCAAGCCGGGCAATGAGCAGTTCTTC
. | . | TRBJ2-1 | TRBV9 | CASSIRWNEQFF | TGTGCCAGCAGCATCCGTTGGAATGAGCAGTTCTTC
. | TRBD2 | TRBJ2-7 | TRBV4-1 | CASSQVSSGRTASYEQYF | TGCGCCAGCAGCCAAGTCTCTAGCGGGAGAACCGCCTCCTACGAGCAGTACTTC
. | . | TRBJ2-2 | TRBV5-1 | CASSLLGRDSNTGELFF | TGCGCCAGCAGCCTCCTCGGGCGGGACTCCAACACCGGGGAGCTGTTTTTT
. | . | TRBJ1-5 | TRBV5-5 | CASSLRTAADGSTQHF | TGTGCCAGCAGCTTGAGGACAGCCGCCGATGGGTCGACCCAGCATTTT
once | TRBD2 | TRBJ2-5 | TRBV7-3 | CASSNTGGSQETQYF | TGTGCCAGCAGCAATACGGGGGGGTCCCAAGAGACCCAGTACTTC
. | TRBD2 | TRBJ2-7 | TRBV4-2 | CASSQGGGGSSYEQYF | TGTGCCAGCAGCCAAGGGGGGGGAGGCTCCTCCTACGAGCAGTACTTC
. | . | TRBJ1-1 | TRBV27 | CASSPLARGNTEAFF | TGTGCCAGCAGTCCCCTTGCCAGGGGGAACACTGAAGCTTTCTTT
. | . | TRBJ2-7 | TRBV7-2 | CASSLEGWYTYEQYF | TGTGCCAGCAGCTTAGAAGGGTGGTATACGTACGAGCAGTACTTC
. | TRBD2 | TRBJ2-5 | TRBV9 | CASSVAGTSGGETQYF | TGTGCCAGCAGCGTAGCGGGGACTAGCGGGGGAGAGACCCAGTACTTC
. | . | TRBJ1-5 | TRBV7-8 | CASSLVSQLQNQPQHF | TGTGCCAGCAGCTTAGTGTCACAGCTTCAAAATCAGCCCCAGCATTTT
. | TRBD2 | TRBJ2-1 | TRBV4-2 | CASSQGPLAGWSYNEQFF | TGTGCCAGCAGCCAAGGTCCTCTAGCGGGGTGGTCCTACAATGAGCAGTTCTTC
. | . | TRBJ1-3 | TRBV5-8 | CASSLEGVSGNTIYF | TGTGCCAGCAGCTTGGAAGGGGTTAGCGGAAACACCATATATTTT
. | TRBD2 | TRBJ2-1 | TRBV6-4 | CASRTKREIQRHEQFF | TGTGCCAGCAGGACAAAGCGGGAGATTCAGCGGCATGAGCAGTTCTTC
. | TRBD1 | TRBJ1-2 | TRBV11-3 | CASSYRTGNYGYTF | TGTGCCAGCAGCTACCGGACAGGGAACTATGGCTACACCTTC
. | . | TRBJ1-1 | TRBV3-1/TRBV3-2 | CASSPLGENTEAFF | TGTGCCAGCAGCCCCTTAGGGGAGAACACTGAAGCTTTCTTT
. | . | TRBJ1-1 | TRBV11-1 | CASSLVMGLEAFF | TGTGCCAGCAGCTTAGTGATGGGTCTTGAAGCTTTCTTT
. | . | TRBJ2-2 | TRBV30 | CAWSVGGEWAGELFF | TGTGCCTGGAGTGTAGGCGGGGAGTGGGCCGGGGAGCTGTTTTTT
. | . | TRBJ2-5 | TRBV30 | CAWRLGWRAETQYF | TGTGCCTGGAGGTTGGGGTGGCGGGCGGAGACCCAGTACTTC
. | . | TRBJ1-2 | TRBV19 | CASSTFTPGVDYGYTF | TGTGCCAGTAGTACATTCACACCAGGGGTGGACTATGGCTACACCTTC
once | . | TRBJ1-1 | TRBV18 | CASSPPGGLTEAFF | TGTGCCAGCTCACCTCCGGGGGGGCTTACTGAAGCTTTCTTT
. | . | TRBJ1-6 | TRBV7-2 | CASSADVASPLHF | TGTGCCAGCAGCGCGGACGTCGCGTCACCCCTCCACTTT
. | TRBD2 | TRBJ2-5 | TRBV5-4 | CASTAGGQETQYF | TGTGCCAGCACTGCGGGAGGGCAAGAGACCCAGTACTTC
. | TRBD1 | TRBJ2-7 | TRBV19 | CASSIVGQGTYEQYF | TGTGCCAGTAGTATAGTGGGACAGGGTACCTACGAGCAGTACTTC
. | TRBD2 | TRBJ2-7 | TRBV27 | CASSLSLAGSYEQYF | TGTGCCAGCAGTTTATCGCTAGCGGGTTCCTACGAGCAGTACTTC
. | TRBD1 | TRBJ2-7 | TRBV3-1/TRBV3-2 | CASSQRGTGSYEQYF | TGTGCCAGCAGCCAACGCGGGACAGGGTCCTACGAGCAGTACTTC
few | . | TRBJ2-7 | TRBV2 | CASSWDFSSYEQYF | TGTGCCAGCAGTTGGGACTTCAGCTCCTACGAGCAGTACTTC
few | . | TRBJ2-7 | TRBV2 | CASKRSWFSAKSSYEQYF | TGTGCCAGCAAACGATCTTGGTTCTCAGCCAAGAGCTCCTACGAGCAGTACTTC
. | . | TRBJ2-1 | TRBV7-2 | CASSSQTGTYNEQFF | TGTGCCAGCAGCTCCCAGACTGGTACCTACAATGAGCAGTTCTTC
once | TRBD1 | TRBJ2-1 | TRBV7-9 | CASSAGTGTYNEQFF | TGTGCCAGCAGCGCCGGGACAGGGACCTACAATGAGCAGTTCTTC
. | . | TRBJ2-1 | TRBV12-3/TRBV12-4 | CASSFQGDEQFF | TGTGCCAGCAGTTTTCAGGGCGATGAGCAGTTCTTC
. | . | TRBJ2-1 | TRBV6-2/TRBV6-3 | CASSYLSPVWNEQFF | TGTGCCAGCAGTTACCTTTCTCCAGTATGGAATGAGCAGTTCTTC
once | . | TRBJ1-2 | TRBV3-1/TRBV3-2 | CASSQASGADRVYGYTF | TGTGCCAGCAGCCAAGCCTCGGGAGCAGACAGAGTATATGGCTACACCTTC
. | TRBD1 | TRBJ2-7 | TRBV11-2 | CASSLGQGAYEQYF | TGTGCCAGCAGCTTAGGACAGGGGGCTTACGAGCAGTACTTC
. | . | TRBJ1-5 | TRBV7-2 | CASSLSDSSWAQPQHF | TGTGCCAGCAGCTTATCCGATTCCAGTTGGGCTCAGCCCCAGCATTTT
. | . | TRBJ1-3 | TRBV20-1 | CSARVGNTIYF | TGCAGTGCTAGAGTCGGAAACACCATATATTTT
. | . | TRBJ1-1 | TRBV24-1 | CATSDPGSEAFF | TGTGCCACCAGTGATCCGGGATCTGAAGCTTTCTTT
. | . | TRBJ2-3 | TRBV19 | CASRQGSTDTQYF | TGTGCCAGTAGACAAGGAAGCACAGATACGCAGTATTTT